This TCR beta chain is from a study of OX40 agonist ivuxolimab in advanced cancers. Study-wide findings and caveats: On average, a greater number of expanded clones characterised CD8+ T cells relative to CD4+.

Notes on this clone: Its antigen is unidentified.

Profiled with immunoSEQ multiplex PCR; TCRdb holds only in-frame clones, not every one. The data show more than 75,000 clones, around 91% seen once. CDR1 MNHEY and CDR2 SMNVEV come from the germline V gene (reference sequence). V gave up 3 bases and J gave up 2 bases, with 11 bases separating them. The CDR3 has 14 amino acids. The receptor was derived from an adult with an advanced solid tumor such as melanoma, head and neck, liver or kidney cancer. The V call is TRBV27, the J call TRBJ2-7; unclear D gene. Material: CD4+ or CD8+ T cells sorted from blood, obtained in a trial of the OX40 agonist ivuxolimab. The CDR3 DNA sequence: TGTGCCAGCAGTTTGTCCCCGGGTCCCTACGAGCAGTACTTC. Translating gives CASSLSPGPYEQYF.